The clone carrying this TCR beta chain was seen a single time. This entry belongs to a study of blood T cells in healthy people across ages. With a J-beta primer mix and a sample-barcoded 5' primer, a second PCR ran about 6 to 11 cycles. MiXCR, applied by TCRdb to the 5' RACE reads, yields one record per CDR3 protein. The repertoire holds hundreds of thousands of distinct CDR3 sequences, roughly 64% seen once, with approximately 21% in the top ten. The CDR3 sequence is 13 residues long. CDR1 is MGHDK, CDR2 SYGVNS, per germline. With 6 bases clipped from V and 4 bases from J, the junction kept 1 base outside the gene matches.

This receptor was obtained from a man under 40 in good health. Sequenced input: blood. The chain has TRBV25-1 and TRBJ2-1; 9 bases match TRBD1. The CDR3 loop is CASRQGAYNEQFF. The CDR3 DNA sequence: TGTGCCAGCAGACAGGGGGCTTACAATGAGCAGTTCTTC.